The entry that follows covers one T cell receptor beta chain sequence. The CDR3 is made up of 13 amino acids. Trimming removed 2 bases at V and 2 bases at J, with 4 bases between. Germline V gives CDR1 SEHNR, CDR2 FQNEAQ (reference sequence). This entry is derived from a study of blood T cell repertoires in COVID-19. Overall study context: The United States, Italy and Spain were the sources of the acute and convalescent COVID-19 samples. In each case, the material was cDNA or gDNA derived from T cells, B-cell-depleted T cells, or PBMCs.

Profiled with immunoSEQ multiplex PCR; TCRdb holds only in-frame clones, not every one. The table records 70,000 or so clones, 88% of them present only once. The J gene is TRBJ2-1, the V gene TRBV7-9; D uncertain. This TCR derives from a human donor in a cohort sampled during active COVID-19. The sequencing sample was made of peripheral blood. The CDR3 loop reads CASSLSAYNEQFF. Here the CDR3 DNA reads TGTGCCAGCAGCTTATCGGCCTACAATGAGCAGTTCTTC.